The 6 T cell receptor beta chains below were found in one sample sequenced in a study of blood T cell repertoires in COVID-19. Using immunoSEQ multiplex PCR, the repertoire was profiled, and TCRdb retains in-frame clones only, with some absent. The table lists fewer than 25,000 clones, 80% to 95% of them singletons. The sample consisted of peripheral blood. The receptor source for this set is a woman aged 70-85 years with active COVID-19.

This clone has a handful of counts. The chain links TRBV7-8 to TRBJ2-2; 8 nucleotides agree with TRBD1. This CDR3 comprises 16 residues. The germline CDR1 and CDR2 sequences are SGHVS and FQNEAQ. The V gene end was trimmed by 4 bases and the J gene end by 4 bases; junction bases not matched to a gene: 8. The CDR3 sequence: CASSSRQGRTTGELFF. For the CDR3, the DNA is TGTGCCAGCAGCTCACGACAGGGGAGGACCACCGGGGAGCTGTTTTTT.

The rearrangement joins TRBV28 to TRBJ2-5, with 8 bases that match TRBD2. This CDR3 comprises 13 residues. Germline assignment: CDR1 MDHEN and CDR2 SYDVKM. J was trimmed by 4 bases and V by 6 bases; bases with no gene match: 4. The CDR3 DNA reads TGTGCCAGCAGCCGGACTAGCCGAGAGACCCAGTACTTC. This gives the protein CASSRTSRETQYF.

The chain links TRBV7-2 to TRBJ2-7; TRBD2 matches 11 bases. Trimming removed 2 bases from V and 6 bases from J; junction bases left unmatched: 9. Per germline, CDR1 SGHTA and CDR2 FQGNSA. This CDR3 region has 16 residues. The CDR3 reads CASSLSGLAGGPEQYF. Here the CDR3 DNA reads TGTGCCAGCAGCTTATCCGGGCTAGCGGGAGGTCCCGAGCAGTACTTC.

This chain joins TRBV6-2 or TRBV6-3 and TRBJ2-7; 8 bases match TRBD2. CDR3 length: 16 amino acids. The ends lost 0 bases at V and 2 bases at J; junction bases unmatched: 6. The germline CDR1 and CDR2 sequences are MNHEY and SVGEGT. This chain's CDR3 is CASSYSIPGGPYEQYF. In DNA, the CDR3 is TGTGCCAGCAGTTACTCGATTCCGGGAGGGCCCTACGAGCAGTACTTC.

The table lists this clone with a count of one. V and J are TRBV7-9 and TRBJ1-2; a weak D match, TRBD1 (5 bases). The germline V gene has CDR1 SEHNR and CDR2 FQNEAQ (reference sequence). This CDR3 comprises 15 residues. V was pared by 4 bases and J by 5 bases, with 17 bases between. In DNA, the CDR3 is TGTGCCAGCAGCTCGACCTCACAGGCTACTTATGGCTACACCTTC. Amino acid sequence: CASSSTSQATYGYTF.

This chain uses TRBV5-4 with TRBJ2-3, with D perhaps TRBD2 (6 bases). The CDR3 spans 16 residues. The germline V gene has CDR1 SGHNT and CDR2 YYREEE (reference sequence). V was shortened by 5 bases and J by 0 bases, with 16 bases between the two germline ends. The CDR3 loop is CASSEKTRGSTDTQYF. Here the CDR3 DNA reads TGTGCCAGCAGTGAGAAAACGCGGGGAAGCACAGATACGCAGTATTTT.